This T cell receptor beta chain is drawn from a study of sequential checkpoint blockade in melanoma. The length of the CDR3 is 16 residues. V lost 1 base and J 5 bases, leaving 14 bases between the germline ends. Germline V CDR1 and CDR2: MGHRA, YSYEKL. Described treatment: randomized to nivolumab then ipilimumab (arm A) or the reverse (arm B). DNA-damaging chemotherapy had not been given to any patient beforehand. Clones were read by immunoSEQ multiplex PCR, and TCRdb kept only the in-frame ones, dropping some. The table has tens of thousands of clones, approximately 80% seen once. This receptor was taken from a human donor with melanoma. This chain links TRBV4-1 with TRBJ1-4; D is unresolved. This specimen consisted of CD8+ T cells sorted from blood (inferred from file names), obtained from a patient given nivolumab and ipilimumab in sequence. CDR3 amino acids: CASSQALGRRNEKLFF. In nucleotides, the CDR3 is TGCGCCAGCAGCCAAGCCCTAGGCAGGAGGAATGAAAAACTGTTTTTT.